The entry below gives a single T cell receptor beta chain sequence along with its context. The assay was immunoSEQ multiplex PCR, and TCRdb's table has in-frame clones only and misses some. The sample has some 96,000 clones; approximately 89% are singletons. After removal of 8 bases from V and 6 bases from J, the junction contained 13 bases not matched to a gene. The CDR3 spans 15 residues. In germline, CDR1 is SGHAT, CDR2 FQNNGV. This entry belongs to a study of blood T cell repertoires in COVID-19. Overall study: The United States, Italy and Spain provided the acute and convalescent COVID-19 samples. Nucleic acid was either cDNA or gDNA, and it came from T cells, B-cell-depleted T cells, or PBMCs.

The sequencing sample was made of peripheral blood. V gene TRBV11-2 combines with J gene TRBJ2-1; TRBD2 agrees at 7 bases. The source is a man over 45 with active COVID-19. The CDR3 DNA is TGTGCCAGCGGCGATGCGGGACTATACTTCAATGAGCAGTTCTTC. Translation gives CASGDAGLYFNEQFF.